A single sample gave rise to the 25 T cell receptor beta chains below, sequenced in a study of cytomegalovirus exposure and HLA in healthy donors. TCRdb's table, derived via immunoSEQ multiplex PCR, lists solely in-frame clones and lacks some. The table has approximately 180,000 clones, roughly 88% seen once. Sequencing was performed on PBMCs. These receptors were taken from a woman between 18 and 29 years old in good health and CMV-seronegative.

This chain links TRBV7-3 with TRBJ2-3; D unclear. Trimming shortened V by 8 bases and J by 3 bases, and 12 bases separated the two germline ends. The length of the CDR3 is 13 residues. Germline lookup yields CDR1 SGHTA and CDR2 FQGTGA. The CDR3 DNA reads as TGTGCCAGCTCGAACAGTGAAACAGATACGCAGTATTTT. This gives the protein CASSNSETDTQYF.

The genes are TRBV19 and TRBJ2-3; 7 positions match TRBD2. CDR1 and CDR2 from the germline V gene are LNHDA and SQIVND (reference sequence). The CDR3 contains 16 residues. V lost 2 bases to trimming and J lost 3 bases; unmatched junction nucleotides: 8. This chain's CDR3 is CASSIRGLPYTDTQYF. CDR3 in DNA: TGTGCCAGTAGTATAAGGGGACTACCTTATACAGATACGCAGTATTTT.

V gene TRBV9 combines with J gene TRBJ1-1, with 7 positions matching TRBD1. After removal of 3 bases from V and 4 bases from J, the junction contained 12 bases not matched to a gene. Germline lookup yields CDR1 SGDLS and CDR2 YYNGEE. The CDR3 length is 16 residues. CDR3 loop: CASSATRGPLGTEAFF. CDR3 in DNA: TGTGCCAGCAGCGCTACAAGGGGGCCCTTGGGCACTGAAGCTTTCTTT.

This sequence joins TRBV4-1 and TRBJ2-5; 10 positions match TRBD2. Germline CDR1 reads MGHRA; CDR2 reads YSYEKL. Germline trimming cut 4 bases from V and 7 bases from J; bases unmatched to any gene: 12. This CDR3 contains 16 residues. CDR3 loop: CASSPQLAGRGGTQYF. CDR3 bases: TGCGCCAGCAGCCCCCAACTAGCGGGGAGAGGAGGGACCCAGTACTTC.

This sequence joins TRBV7-3 and TRBJ2-2, with 13 positions matching TRBD2. Trimming removed 1 base from V and 4 bases from J; junction bases left unmatched: 9. This CDR3 has 19 residues. Germline V gene sequence: CDR1 SGHTA, CDR2 FQGTGA. The CDR3 nucleotides are TGTGCCAGCAGCTTAAGGCCCAAGACTAGCGGGGGGTCCACCGGGGAGCTGTTTTTT. Amino acids: CASSLRPKTSGGSTGELFF.

This clone was recorded once. V gene TRBV5-1 combines with J gene TRBJ1-2; possible D gene TRBD1, 6 bases. Trimming pared 4 bases from V and 0 bases from J, leaving 10 bases between. The CDR3 runs 14 residues. Germline CDR1 reads SGHRS; CDR2 reads YFSETQ. CDR3 residues: CASSPTGPNYGYTF. The CDR3 nucleotides are TGCGCCAGCAGCCCCACAGGGCCTAACTATGGCTACACCTTC.

The J gene is TRBJ2-3, the V gene TRBV4-1; TRBD2 matches at 8 bases. This CDR3 contains 16 residues. Germline CDR1 MGHRA, CDR2 YSYEKL. The V gene end was trimmed by 1 base and the J gene end by 11 bases; junction bases not matched to a gene: 14. The CDR3: CASSQGRKLAAPLQYF. The CDR3, as DNA: TGCGCCAGCAGCCAAGGGAGGAAACTAGCGGCTCCGTTGCAGTATTTT.

The genes are TRBV6-5 and TRBJ1-2; weak D call: TRBD1 (6 bases). This CDR3 spans 13 amino acids. V was clipped by 6 bases and J by 4 bases, with 12 bases between them. The germline V gene encodes CDR1 MNHEY and CDR2 SVGAGI. The CDR3 spells CASSSPGAYGYTF. The CDR3 DNA reads as TGTGCCAGCAGCTCACCAGGGGCCTATGGCTACACCTTC.

The rearrangement joins TRBV5-1 to TRBJ2-7, with a weak D call TRBD1 (5 bases). The CDR3 contains 14 residues. Looked up from germline, CDR1 is SGHRS and CDR2 is YFSETQ. Trimming shortened V by 7 bases and J by 2 bases, and 16 bases separated the two germline ends. In nucleotides, the CDR3 is TGCGCCAGCGGTTCTAGGGGCCAGACCTACGAGCAGTACTTC. It translates to CASGSRGQTYEQYF. The whole variable domain, filled in from reference TRBV5-1 and TRBJ2-7, reads KAGVTQTPRYLIKTRGQQVTLSCSPISGHRSVSWYQQTPGQGLQFLFEYFSETQRNKGNFPGRFSGRQFSNSRSEMNVSTLELGDSALYLCASGSRGQTYEQYFGPGTRLTVT.

This clone was picked up a small number of times. This sequence joins TRBV10-1 and TRBJ2-7, with D perhaps matching TRBD1 (5 bases). The V gene lost 6 bases and the J gene lost 5 bases, with 17 bases spanning the gap. The germline CDR1 and CDR2 sequences are WNHNN and SYGVQD (reference sequence). The CDR3 length is 14 residues. CDR3 loop: CASSTRVRSDEQYF. CDR3 sequence (DNA): TGCGCCAGCAGCACCAGGGTGAGATCCGACGAGCAGTACTTC.

This chain connects TRBV11-2 to TRBJ2-1, with TRBD2 matching 7 bases. From germline, CDR1 is SGHAT and CDR2 FQNNGV. This CDR3 comprises 15 residues. Trimming at V came to 6 bases and at J to 7 bases, leaving 12 bases not matched to a gene. CDR3: CASRGVAGRSNEQFF. The CDR3 region has the DNA TGTGCCAGCAGGGGAGTAGCGGGTCGCTCTAATGAGCAGTTCTTC.

The rearrangement joins TRBV6-6 to TRBJ1-5; possibly TRBD1 for D (5 bases). The CDR3 sequence is 16 residues long. Per germline, CDR1 MNHNY and CDR2 SVGAGI (reference sequence). Trimming left V 5 bases short and J 4 bases short, with 18 bases between. CDR3 DNA: TGTGCCAGCAGTCCCTGGGGAGGGGTCGGAAATCAGCCCCAGCATTTT. Amino acids: CASSPWGGVGNQPQHF.

CDR3 bases: TGTGCCAGTACCTCGACAGGGTGGGATGAGCAGTTCTTC. Protein: CASTSTGWDEQFF. The chain links TRBV19 to TRBJ2-1; TRBD1 aligns across 7 bases. Germline V gene data show CDR1 as LNHDA and CDR2 as SQIVND (reference sequence). CDR3 length equals 13 residues. Trimming cost V 7 bases and J 8 bases; bases outside gene matches: 8.

This chain joins TRBV19 and TRBJ2-7; TRBD1 might be the D (5 bases). The V end lost 6 bases, the J end lost 0 bases, and 12 bases lay between the germline ends. The CDR3 is 14 amino acids. From germline, CDR1 is LNHDA and CDR2 SQIVND (reference sequence). CDR3 nucleotide sequence: TGTGCCAGTAGCCCCTGGGGCAGCTCCTACGAGCAGTACTTC. The encoded protein is CASSPWGSSYEQYF. The variable domain in full, with the rest retrieved from reference TRBV19 and TRBJ2-7, is DGGITQSPKYLFRKEGQNVTLSCEQNLNHDAMYWYRQDPGQGLRLIYYSQIVNDFQKGDIAEGYSVSREKKESFPLTVTSAQKNPTAFYLCASSPWGSSYEQYFGPGTRLTVT.

The V and J genes are TRBV5-8 and TRBJ1-2; maybe TRBD1 (5 bases). The V end lost 7 bases, the J end lost 8 bases, and 21 bases lay between the germline ends. The CDR3 is 14 residues long. CDR1 and CDR2 (germline): SGHTS, YDEGEE. DNA of the CDR3: TGTGCCAGCTGCCCGCGGGGGGAAGTGTGGGGCTACACCTTC. Protein sequence: CASCPRGEVWGYTF.

V is TRBV6-5 and J is TRBJ1-2, with D possibly being TRBD1 (6 bases). The V end lost 10 bases, the J end lost 3 bases, and 15 bases lay between the germline ends. In germline, CDR1 is MNHEY, CDR2 SVGAGI. This CDR3 contains 13 residues. CDR3 protein: CATERPGDYGYTF. DNA of the CDR3: TGTGCCACCGAGCGCCCAGGGGACTATGGCTACACCTTC.

V is TRBV7-2 and J is TRBJ2-2, with TRBD2 matching over 8 bases. Per germline, CDR1 SGHTA and CDR2 FQGNSA. The V gene end was trimmed by 5 bases and the J gene end by 3 bases; junction bases not matched to a gene: 11. This CDR3 spans 17 amino acids. The CDR3 coding sequence is TGTGCCAGCAGCCGCAACTACGGGGGGGTGTACACCGGGGAGCTGTTTTTT. This gives the protein CASSRNYGGVYTGELFF. Using reference TRBV7-2 and TRBJ2-2 for the parts outside the CDR3, the full variable domain is GAGVSQSPSNKVTEKGKDVELRCDPISGHTALYWYRQSLGQGLEFLIYFQGNSAPDKSGLPSDRFSAERTGGSVSTLTIQRTQQEDSAVYLCASSRNYGGVYTGELFFGEGSRLTVL.

CDR3 DNA sequence: TGTGCCAGCAGCTCGACAGGGTTTGGGGGGAATGAAAAACTGTTTTTT. Residues: CASSSTGFGGNEKLFF. This sequence joins TRBV6-6 and TRBJ1-4; 7 nucleotides line up with TRBD1. Germline V gene data show CDR1 as MNHNY and CDR2 as SVGAGI (reference sequence). V gave up 6 bases and J gave up 5 bases; unmatched junction bases: 12. The CDR3 covers 16 residues.

The chain joins TRBV5-1 to TRBJ2-7, with TRBD2 matching 8 bases. The CDR3 runs 15 residues. The J segment lost 4 bases and the V segment lost 1 base, leaving 7 bases of the junction unmatched. The germline V gene has CDR1 SGHRS and CDR2 YFSETQ. As DNA, the CDR3 is TGCGCCAGCAGCTTGCAGGGACTAGTGGGGTACGAGCAGTACTTC. Residues: CASSLQGLVGYEQYF.

This chain uses TRBV25-1 with TRBJ2-1; a possible D gene is TRBD1 (6 bases). The germline V and J ends were trimmed by 3 bases and 3 bases, with 15 bases remaining between them. CDR1 is MGHDK, CDR2 SYGVNS, per germline. The CDR3 has 16 residues. CDR3 amino acids: CASSDLQGKNYNEQFF. DNA of the CDR3: TGTGCCAGCAGTGACTTACAGGGTAAAAACTACAATGAGCAGTTCTTC.

This sequence joins TRBV15 and TRBJ1-5; D not resolved. Trimming shortened V by 6 bases and J by 0 bases, and 9 bases separated the two germline ends. The CDR3 is made up of 14 amino acids. Germline V gene lookup returns CDR1 LNHNV and CDR2 YYDKDF (reference sequence). DNA of the CDR3: TGTGCCACCAGTCGGGGTTATAGCAATCAGCCCCAGCATTTT. Translated: CATSRGYSNQPQHF.

The chain couples TRBV7-7 to TRBJ2-3; the D gene is possibly TRBD2 (5 bases). This CDR3 has 21 amino acids. The germline gives CDR1 SSHAT, CDR2 FNYEAQ (reference sequence). Trimming left V 6 bases short and J 0 bases short, with 31 bases between. This CDR3 is CASSPGNSPGLNGYSTDTQYF. The DNA for the CDR3 is TGTGCCAGCAGTCCGGGGAATTCGCCGGGCCTGAATGGTTATAGCACAGATACGCAGTATTTT.

The J gene is TRBJ1-4, the V gene TRBV2, with D possibly matching TRBD1 (6 bases). Per germline, CDR1 SNHLY and CDR2 FYNNEI. CDR3 length: 15 amino acids. Trimming left V 6 bases short and J 0 bases short, with 11 bases between. DNA of the CDR3: TGTGCCAGCAGCGCCGGGACAACAACTAATGAAAAACTGTTTTTT. Protein product: CASSAGTTTNEKLFF.

For this clone: The sample carries other DNA sequences with the same CDR3. The chain has TRBV5-4 and TRBJ2-5, with 7 bases matching TRBD1. CDR1 is SGHNT and CDR2 is YYREEE in the germline V gene (reference sequence). After removal of 2 bases from V and 3 bases from J, the junction contained 1 base not matched to a gene. This CDR3 is 13 amino acids long. This chain's CDR3 is CASSLGQEETQYF. DNA of the CDR3: TGTGCCAGCAGCTTAGGACAGGAAGAGACCCAGTACTTC.

The chain employs TRBV5-5 and TRBJ1-2; 9 bases are a match to TRBD1. This CDR3 is built from 16 residues. The trim removed 4 bases at V and 4 bases at J, leaving 11 bases unmatched. The germline CDR1 and CDR2 sequences are SGHKS and YYEKEE (reference sequence). The CDR3 reads CASSATTTGGVYGYTF. DNA of the CDR3: TGTGCCAGCAGCGCAACCACGACAGGGGGGGTCTATGGCTACACCTTC.